The source of this TCR beta chain is a study of T cell responses to AZD1222 COVID-19 vaccine. Study in general: Samples with a second dose at about 4 or about 12 weeks were pooled together. Study findings and constraints: Reports indicate that nearly half of spike-specific TCRs are directed at unmutated variant regions. Donor demographics were predominantly white British with a female majority; clonal diversity may be underestimated. None of the repertoires were sampled until the peak T cell response had passed.

The table came from immunoSEQ multiplex PCR; TCRdb's copy has only in-frame clones and leaves some out. The top ten clones hold roughly 4.8% of a sample with 80,000 or so clones, 85% to 95% of them seen once. On this clone itself: Its cognate antigen is unknown.

This specimen consisted of peripheral blood, obtained on day 0 of AZD1222 vaccination. The TCR originated in an adult in good health.

In DNA, the CDR3 is TGTGCCAGCCGACAGGGAAACACTGAAGCTTTCTTT. Its protein product is CASRQGNTEAFF. The chain links TRBV6-1 to TRBJ1-1, with 7 bases matching TRBD1. V dropped 8 bases and J dropped 2; count of bases not matched to a gene: 2. Germline CDR1 reads MNHNS; CDR2 reads SASEGT. This CDR3 contains 12 residues.